Following are 18 T cell receptor beta chains from one sample sequenced in a study of T-cell reconstitution after alpha-beta-depleted transplantation in children. For TCRbeta, the library was prepared with unique molecular identifiers. TCRdb reanalysed the PCR reads using MiXCR and keeps one entry per CDR3 protein. In the table there are over 200,000 distinct CDR3 sequences, roughly a tenth of which are singletons. This material consisted of PBMCs, taken before TCRalphabeta/CD19-depleted stem cell transplant. These TCRs come from a child younger than two with acute myeloid leukemia, due to receive a stem cell transplant.

This sequence joins TRBV5-5 and TRBJ1-1; tentative D call: TRBD1 (6 bases). The ends were cut back, 3 bases at V and 3 bases at J, with 15 bases in the middle. In germline, CDR1 is SGHKS, CDR2 YYEKEE (reference sequence). CDR3 length equals 15 residues. The CDR3 DNA follows: TGTGCCAGCAGCTACCCCGGGGGGGGCTACACTGAAGCTTTCTTT. Translating gives CASSYPGGGYTEAFF. Drawing the rest from reference TRBV5-5 and TRBJ1-1, the complete variable domain is DAGVTQSPTHLIKTRGQQVTLRCSPISGHKSVSWYQQVLGQGPQFIFQYYEKEERGRGNFPDRFSARQFPNYSSELNVNALLLGDSALYLCASSYPGGGYTEAFFGQGTRLTVV.

This clonotype occurred many times. The gene calls are TRBV29-1 and TRBJ2-1, with 10 bases matching TRBD2. CDR1 SQVTM and CDR2 ANQGSEA come from the germline V gene. The V gene end was trimmed by 5 bases and the J gene end by 3 bases; junction bases not matched to a gene: 4. CDR3 length: 14 residues. The CDR3: CSVRTSGNYNEQFF. Written as DNA, the CDR3 is TGCAGCGTTCGAACTAGCGGGAACTACAATGAGCAGTTCTTC.

This clonotype showed up many times. The chain uses TRBV7-7 and TRBJ2-2; D remains ambiguous. Trimming took 2 bases from V and 6 from J, leaving 7 bases between them. The germline gives CDR1 SSHAT, CDR2 FNYEAQ (reference sequence). The CDR3 runs 13 residues. The CDR3 DNA follows: TGTGCCAGCAGCTTATCCGGGCCCGGGGAGCTGTTTTTT. It yields the protein CASSLSGPGELFF.

This clonotype has a count of ten or more. The V and J genes are TRBV12-3 or TRBV12-4 and TRBJ2-1; possible D gene TRBD2, 5 bases. Trimming shortened V by 6 bases and J by 5 bases, and 14 bases separated the two germline ends. This CDR3 is 14 amino acids long. CDR3 loop: CASRAGINNNEQFF. CDR3 coding DNA: TGTGCCAGCAGGGCCGGGATCAACAACAATGAGCAGTTCTTC.

This clonotype appeared many times. The CDR3 loop is CASSKVGGQGNEQFF. CDR3 sequence (DNA): TGTGCCAGCAGCAAAGTTGGGGGACAGGGAAATGAGCAGTTCTTC. The J gene is TRBJ2-1, the V gene TRBV21-1; no DNA check was done on the table's D call, TRBD1. TRBV21-1 is noted as a pseudogene. The CDR3 sequence is 15 residues long.

The sample holds many counts of this clonotype. The V gene is TRBV9, the J gene TRBJ2-3, with D perhaps assigned TRBD1 or TRBD2 (6 bases each). V shed 1 base and J shed 1 base, with 13 bases lying between them. The CDR3 totals 16 residues. Germline CDR1 and CDR2: SGDLS and YYNGEE. This CDR3 reads CASSVLGGRGTDTQYF. DNA of the CDR3: TGTGCCAGCAGCGTATTGGGGGGCCGGGGCACAGATACGCAGTATTTT.

This clonotype was counted many times. The J gene is TRBJ2-7, the V gene TRBV7-8, with 9 bases aligning to TRBD1. Germline loops: CDR1 SGHVS, CDR2 FQNEAQ. With V trimmed by 8 bases and J by 2 bases, 4 bases remained unmatched. The CDR3 runs 13 residues. CDR3 nucleotides: TGTGCCAGCTCACAGGGGGCGACCTACGAGCAGTACTTC. Its translation is CASSQGATYEQYF.

This clonotype showed up many times. The rearrangement links TRBV5-1 to TRBJ2-5; TRBD1 might be the D (6 bases). V was cut by 5 bases and J by 2 bases, with 16 bases left in between. Germline V gene data show CDR1 as SGHRS and CDR2 as YFSETQ. The CDR3 is made up of 15 amino acids. The CDR3 nucleotides read TGCGCCAGCAGTACGACTGACAGGAGGCAAGAGACCCAGTACTTC. Residues: CASSTTDRRQETQYF.

This clonotype was recorded many times. The rearrangement joins TRBV29-1 to TRBJ2-3, with 7 bases that match TRBD2. The CDR3 is 16 amino acids. Trimming cost V 4 bases and J 2 bases; bases outside gene matches: 12. In germline, CDR1 is SQVTM, CDR2 ANQGSEA. CDR3 residues: CSVAAKLAEFTDTQYF. The DNA of the CDR3 is TGCAGCGTTGCAGCGAAGCTAGCGGAATTCACAGATACGCAGTATTTT.

This clonotype was seen ten or more times. The chain joins TRBV7-8 to TRBJ2-7; either TRBD1 or TRBD2 may supply D (5 bases each). The CDR3 is 13 amino acids. The V gene's germline CDR1 is SGHVS and CDR2 FQNEAQ. CDR3 protein: CSEEAGLPYEQYF. The CDR3, as DNA: TGTTCTGAGGAGGCAGGGTTACCCTACGAGCAGTACTTC.

This clonotype has at least ten counts. The chain has TRBV5-1 and TRBJ2-1, with 10 bases fitting TRBD1. The CDR3 has 15 residues. Germline lookup yields CDR1 SGHRS and CDR2 YFSETQ. The trim removed 1 base at V and 6 bases at J, leaving 4 bases unmatched. CDR3 nucleotide sequence: TGCGCCAGCAGCTTGCATCGGACAGGGGGCAATGAGCAGTTCTTC. Protein product: CASSLHRTGGNEQFF.

This clonotype was observed many times. V usage is TRBV5-1 and J usage is TRBJ2-7, with D perhaps given as TRBD1 or TRBD2 (5 bases each). Germline V gene sequence: CDR1 SGHRS, CDR2 YFSETQ. The CDR3 length is 12 residues. V lost 3 bases, J lost 4 bases, and 8 bases lay in between. The CDR3 protein is CASSSWGYEQYF. CDR3 in DNA: TGCGCCAGCAGCTCCTGGGGGTACGAGCAGTACTTC. The whole variable domain, filled in from reference TRBV5-1 and TRBJ2-7, reads KAGVTQTPRYLIKTRGQQVTLSCSPISGHRSVSWYQQTPGQGLQFLFEYFSETQRNKGNFPGRFSGRQFSNSRSEMNVSTLELGDSALYLCASSSWGYEQYFGPGTRLTVT.

This clonotype was counted many times. The chain employs TRBV25-1 and TRBJ1-1, with 8 bases identical to TRBD1. CDR3 length equals 16 residues. After removal of 0 bases from V and 1 base from J, the junction contained 4 bases not matched to a gene. CDR1 is MGHDK and CDR2 is SYGVNS in the germline V gene. The CDR3 here is CASSEYIGTGNTEAFF. CDR3 nucleotide sequence: TGTGCCAGCAGTGAATATATTGGGACAGGGAACACTGAAGCTTTCTTT.

J is TRBJ2-3 and V is TRBV29-1; possible D gene TRBD2, 5 bases. V was trimmed by 8 bases and J by 3 bases, leaving 15 bases between them. Germline lookup yields CDR1 SQVTM and CDR2 ANQGSEA. This CDR3 is built from 13 residues. Written as DNA, the CDR3 is TGCAGCATAAACGAGAGGGAGACAGATACGCAGTATTTT. This gives the protein CSINERETDTQYF.

This clonotype was seen many times. This chain connects TRBV27 to TRBJ1-1; possible D gene TRBD1, 5 bases. Trimming pared 3 bases from V and 1 base from J, leaving 12 bases between. The CDR3 length is 15 residues. CDR1 is MNHEY, CDR2 SMNVEV, per germline (reference sequence). The CDR3 reads CASSLGDGKNTEAFF. The CDR3, as DNA: TGTGCCAGCAGTTTGGGGGACGGGAAGAACACTGAAGCTTTCTTT.

This clonotype has a count of ten or more. J is TRBJ1-5 and V is TRBV4-2, with a weak D call TRBD1 (5 bases). The V gene lost 3 bases and the J gene lost 5 bases, with 17 bases spanning the gap. The CDR3 is 16 residues long. Germline loops: CDR1 LGHNA, CDR2 YNFKEQ. In nucleotides, the CDR3 is TGTGCCAGCAGCCATACGGGACCCGCGGTTGATCAGCCCCAGCATTTT. Encoded protein: CASSHTGPAVDQPQHF.

Many counts were recorded for this clonotype. The rearrangement links TRBV5-1 to TRBJ2-1; 8 nucleotides match TRBD2. Germline V gives CDR1 SGHRS, CDR2 YFSETQ. This CDR3 region has 14 residues. The junction had 6 bases not matched to a gene; V was cut back by 4 bases and J by 6 bases. The CDR3 loop is CASSGTRASNEQFF. The DNA for the CDR3 is TGCGCCAGCAGCGGGACTAGGGCCTCCAATGAGCAGTTCTTC.

The chain is built from TRBV5-6 and TRBJ2-7; D remains ambiguous. This CDR3 has 11 residues. CDR1 and CDR2 from the germline V gene are SGHDT and YYEEEE. V was pared by 0 bases and J by 7 bases, with 5 bases between. The CDR3 sequence is CASSLEQEQYF. CDR3 DNA sequence: TGTGCCAGCAGCTTGGAACAGGAGCAGTACTTC. Supplemented by reference TRBV5-6 and TRBJ2-7, the full variable domain reads DAGVTQSPTHLIKTRGQQVTLRCSPKSGHDTVSWYQQALGQGPQFIFQYYEEEERQRGNFPDRFSGHQFPNYSSELNVNALLLGDSALYLCASSLEQEQYFGPGTRLTVT.